The 27 T cell receptor beta chains below come from one sample, sequenced in a study of shared clonotypes between healthy human individuals. Positive CCR7 selection of CD45RO-negative cells yielded the naive CD8 cells, and terminally differentiated effector memory CD45RA+ cells were excluded. Sequencing used immunoSEQ multiplex PCR; TCRdb keeps in-frame clones, though not all of them. Among over 2,000,000 clones, 90% to 95% were seen once, and the ten largest hold over 1.5%. The sequenced sample consisted of naive CD8+ T cells from PBMCs. The receptors were sampled from a man between 18 and 29 years old in good health. Some clones in this sample may be carry-over from other donors' samples.

About this clone itself: This sample includes further DNA sequences coding for the same CDR3. The CDR3 reads CASSLVVGVSSYEQYF. The CDR3 coding sequence is TGCGCCAGCAGCTTGGTTGTGGGAGTGAGCTCCTACGAGCAGTACTTC. The genes are TRBV5-1 and TRBJ2-7; a weak D match, TRBD2 (5 bases). V was clipped by 0 bases and J by 0 bases, with 13 bases between them. CDR1 and CDR2 (germline): SGHRS, YFSETQ. CDR3 length: 16 residues.

V is TRBV28 and J is TRBJ2-5; D remains ambiguous. Trimming took off 4 bases at V and 5 bases at J, with 17 bases between the two ends. This CDR3 has 15 amino acids. Germline CDR1 is MDHEN and CDR2 is SYDVKM. DNA for the CDR3: TGTGCCAGCAGTTCGACAACAGAGGTGTGGGAGACCCAGTACTTC. This gives the protein CASSSTTEVWETQYF. Complete variable domain (other parts from reference TRBV28 and TRBJ2-5): DVKVTQSSRYLVKRTGEKVFLECVQDMDHENMFWYRQDPGLGLRLIYFSYDVKMKEKGDIPEGYSVSREKKERFSLILESASTNQTSMYLCASSSTTEVWETQYFGPGTRLLVL.

The chain couples TRBV7-9 to TRBJ2-7; D unresolved. The germline CDR1 and CDR2 sequences are SEHNR and FQNEAQ (reference sequence). V was shortened by 2 bases and J by 0 bases, with 5 bases between the two germline ends. The CDR3 runs 13 residues. The CDR3 reads CASSLTLSYEQYF. CDR3 DNA sequence: TGTGCCAGCAGCTTAACACTCTCCTACGAGCAGTACTTC.

This chain uses TRBV9 with TRBJ2-7, with 10 bases lining up with TRBD2. The length of the CDR3 is 15 residues. V dropped 3 bases and J dropped 3; count of bases not matched to a gene: 6. Germline-derived CDR1 and CDR2 are SGDLS and YYNGEE. The CDR3 loop is CASSAFGTSVYEQYF. CDR3 bases: TGTGCCAGCAGCGCGTTCGGGACTAGCGTCTACGAGCAGTACTTC.

The chain links TRBV2 to TRBJ1-5; D may be TRBD1 (5 bases). CDR3 length equals 16 residues. V lost 4 bases and J 0 bases, leaving 13 bases between the germline ends. The germline V gene encodes CDR1 SNHLY and CDR2 FYNNEI. The CDR3 spells CASSARTSYSNQPQHF. CDR3 in DNA: TGTGCCAGCAGTGCCCGGACATCTTATAGCAATCAGCCCCAGCATTTT.

The V and J genes are TRBV7-9 and TRBJ2-1; TRBD1 is a possible D gene (7 bases). The length of the CDR3 is 14 residues. V gave up 8 bases and J gave up 3 bases, with 14 bases separating them. Per germline, CDR1 SEHNR and CDR2 FQNEAQ (reference sequence). The CDR3 here is CASLTGDSYNEQFF. In nucleotides, the CDR3 is TGTGCCAGCTTGACGGGGGACAGCTACAATGAGCAGTTCTTC.

The V call is TRBV7-6, the J call TRBJ1-4; no clear D gene. Trimming took 6 bases from V and 7 from J, leaving 6 bases between them. Germline V gene sequence: CDR1 SGHVS, CDR2 FNYEAQ. CDR3 size: 11 residues. The chain's CDR3 is CASREGEKLFF. In DNA, the CDR3 is TGTGCCAGCAGGGAGGGTGAAAAACTGTTTTTT.

This chain joins TRBV28 and TRBJ2-1; 11 bases are a match to TRBD2. J was trimmed by 2 bases and V by 7 bases; bases with no gene match: 7. CDR1 and CDR2 (germline): MDHEN, SYDVKM. This CDR3 is built from 16 residues. For the CDR3, the DNA is TGTGCCAGCAATCGCGGGACTAGCGGACCCTACAATGAGCAGTTCTTC. Translation gives CASNRGTSGPYNEQFF.

This chain links TRBV5-1 with TRBJ2-6; TRBD1 is a possible D gene (6 bases). There are 16 residues in the CDR3. The ends were cut back, 3 bases at V and 2 bases at J, with 12 bases in the middle. Germline V gene sequence: CDR1 SGHRS, CDR2 YFSETQ. CDR3 sequence: CASSSTGPAGANVLTF. The CDR3 coding sequence is TGCGCCAGCAGCTCAACAGGGCCGGCTGGGGCCAACGTCCTGACTTTC. The entire variable domain, with the rest obtained from reference TRBV5-1 and TRBJ2-6, is as follows: KAGVTQTPRYLIKTRGQQVTLSCSPISGHRSVSWYQQTPGQGLQFLFEYFSETQRNKGNFPGRFSGRQFSNSRSEMNVSTLELGDSALYLCASSSTGPAGANVLTFGAGSRLTVL.

The gene calls are TRBV6-1 and TRBJ2-7; D is tentatively TRBD1 or TRBD2 (5 bases each). CDR1 MNHNS and CDR2 SASEGT come from the germline V gene. The V end was cut by 4 bases, the J end by 0 bases, with 13 bases between. The length of the CDR3 is 15 residues. CDR3 DNA: TGTGCCAGCAGTGTCCGGGGCATCTTCTCCTACGAGCAGTACTTC. As protein: CASSVRGIFSYEQYF.

The rearrangement uses TRBV25-1 and TRBJ2-1; no clear D gene. The CDR3 length is 12 residues. V was trimmed by 4 bases and J by 7 bases, leaving 8 bases between them. Per germline, CDR1 MGHDK and CDR2 SYGVNS. This CDR3 is CASSARSNEQFF. The CDR3 DNA reads TGTGCCAGCAGTGCCAGGTCAAATGAGCAGTTCTTC.

This clone was recorded only once. The chain joins TRBV28 to TRBJ2-1; 9 bases fit TRBD2. The CDR3 is made up of 16 amino acids. Losses at the gene ends were 4 bases for V and 8 bases for J; bases not matched to a gene: 12. Germline V gene lookup returns CDR1 MDHEN and CDR2 SYDVKM. In DNA, the CDR3 is TGTGCCAGCAGTTCCCTAGCGGGACCGGCTCGGGATGAGCAGTTCTTC. Translating it yields CASSSLAGPARDEQFF.

This chain links TRBV10-2 with TRBJ2-5; 8 nucleotides match TRBD2. The CDR3 spans 13 residues. Losses at the gene ends were 4 bases for V and 4 bases for J; bases not matched to a gene: 2. Germline V CDR1 and CDR2: WSHSY, SAAADI. The CDR3 bases are TGCGCCAGCAGTGGAGCGGGAGCAGAGACCCAGTACTTC. Translation gives CASSGAGAETQYF.

This chain links TRBV9 with TRBJ2-5; D assignment may be TRBD1 or TRBD2 (6 bases each). Per germline, CDR1 SGDLS and CDR2 YYNGEE. The V and J ends lost 0 bases and 5 bases respectively, with 14 bases between them. The CDR3 is 15 amino acids. The CDR3 nucleotides read TGTGCCAGCAGCGTAGTTGGGGGGCGCATCGAGACCCAGTACTTC. Its protein is CASSVVGGRIETQYF. The entire variable domain, with the rest obtained from reference TRBV9 and TRBJ2-5, is as follows: DSGVTQTPKHLITATGQRVTLRCSPRSGDLSVYWYQQSLDQGLQFLIQYYNGEERAKGNILERFSAQQFPDLHSELNLSSLELGDSALYFCASSVVGGRIETQYFGPGTRLLVL.

This chain connects TRBV28 to TRBJ1-4; tentatively, D is TRBD1 (5 bases). The CDR3 is 14 residues long. Per the germline V gene, CDR1 is MDHEN and CDR2 is SYDVKM. Trimming cost V 3 bases and J 8 bases, with 13 bases left between them. The CDR3 loop is CASSFTGGAEKLFF. The CDR3 region has the DNA TGTGCCAGCAGTTTCACCGGGGGTGCAGAAAAACTGTTTTTT.

This clone was found once. The V gene is TRBV4-1, the J gene TRBJ1-5, with TRBD1 identical over 7 bases. The germline V gene has CDR1 MGHRA and CDR2 YSYEKL. V lost 0 bases to trimming and J lost 7 bases; unmatched junction nucleotides: 12. The CDR3 loop spans 17 amino acids. The CDR3 sequence is CASSQERQGVRIQPQHF. The CDR3 coding sequence is TGCGCCAGCAGCCAAGAACGACAGGGAGTAAGAATACAGCCCCAGCATTTT.

This chain uses TRBV9 with TRBJ2-1; D is perhaps TRBD2 (5 bases). Per germline, CDR1 SGDLS and CDR2 YYNGEE. The V end lost 7 bases, the J end lost 0 bases, and 11 bases lay between the germline ends. This CDR3 spans 14 amino acids. This CDR3 reads CASRPGSSYNEQFF. For the CDR3, the DNA is TGTGCCAGCCGACCGGGAAGCTCCTACAATGAGCAGTTCTTC.

CDR3: CASSSKTGTGGTYGYTF. In DNA form, the CDR3 reads TGTGCCAGCAGCTCCAAAACCGGGACAGGGGGGACGTATGGCTACACCTTC. The rearrangement uses TRBV27 and TRBJ1-2; 11 bases agree with TRBD1. The V segment lost 6 bases and the J segment 5 bases; nucleotides outside the gene matches: 14. In germline, CDR1 is MNHEY, CDR2 SMNVEV (reference sequence). The CDR3 is 17 residues long.

In its sample, this clone was seen once. J is TRBJ2-1 and V is TRBV30; 14 bases are shared with TRBD2. The germline CDR1 and CDR2 sequences are GTSNPN and SVGIG (reference sequence). The CDR3 contains 20 residues. V shed 4 bases and J 0 bases; nucleotides not matched to a gene: 14. The CDR3 DNA sequence: TGTGCCTGGAAGAACACGGGACTAGCGGGAGCCCTGTACTCCTACAATGAGCAGTTCTTC. Its translation is CAWKNTGLAGALYSYNEQFF.

CDR3 in amino acids: CASSLGAGHGIYGYTF. The CDR3 nucleotides are TGTGCCAGCAGTTTAGGGGCGGGACATGGTATCTATGGCTACACCTTC. The J gene is TRBJ1-2, the V gene TRBV27; tentatively, D is TRBD1 (6 bases). Germline lookup yields CDR1 MNHEY and CDR2 SMNVEV (reference sequence). This CDR3 contains 16 residues. The V end was cut by 2 bases, the J end by 4 bases, with 17 bases between.

The genes are TRBV5-1 and TRBJ2-7; the D gene could be TRBD1 or TRBD2 (6 bases each). CDR1 is SGHRS and CDR2 is YFSETQ in the germline V gene. V was clipped by 5 bases and J by 6 bases, with 18 bases between them. The CDR3 is 14 residues long. The CDR3 DNA reads as TGCGCCAGCAGATCGGATGGCAGGGGAGGCGAGCAGTACTTC. Protein sequence: CASRSDGRGGEQYF.

The chain joins TRBV9 to TRBJ1-1; D is ambiguous. Per the germline V gene, CDR1 is SGDLS and CDR2 is YYNGEE. The V gene lost 0 bases and the J gene lost 1 base, with 10 bases spanning the gap. The CDR3 is made up of 15 amino acids. CDR3 amino acids: CASSVVSSGNTEAFF. Here the CDR3 DNA reads TGTGCCAGCAGCGTAGTCTCGTCTGGGAACACTGAAGCTTTCTTT.

As for this clone: The identical CDR3 is also encoded by other nucleotide sequences in the sample. The chain recombines TRBV6-1 with TRBJ2-2; D unclear. Per the germline V gene, CDR1 is MNHNS and CDR2 is SASEGT. Trimming shortened V by 2 bases and J by 6 bases, and 4 bases separated the two germline ends. The CDR3 contains 12 residues. This CDR3 is CASSELAGELFF. The CDR3 DNA reads as TGTGCCAGCAGTGAACTAGCCGGGGAGCTGTTTTTT.

The CDR3 protein is CASSQDRSQTEAFF. The CDR3, as DNA: TGCGCCAGCAGCCAAGACAGAAGTCAGACTGAAGCTTTCTTT. J is TRBJ1-1 and V is TRBV4-1; D remains ambiguous. V lost 0 bases, J lost 5 bases, and 10 bases lay in between. CDR1 and CDR2 (germline): MGHRA, YSYEKL. The CDR3 has 14 residues.

This clone has a single count. The genes are TRBV9 and TRBJ2-1; TRBD1 or TRBD2 may be the D gene (5 bases each). The germline gives CDR1 SGDLS, CDR2 YYNGEE. The CDR3 spans 16 residues. The germline V and J ends were trimmed by 3 bases and 4 bases, with 17 bases remaining between them. Here the CDR3 reads CASSARSGPRYNEQFF. The CDR3 nucleotides read TGTGCCAGCAGCGCCCGTTCGGGACCCAGATACAATGAGCAGTTCTTC.

The chain is built from TRBV4-1 and TRBJ1-2; 9 positions agree with TRBD1. V shed 3 bases, J shed 10 bases, and the junction held 9 bases outside the gene matches. This CDR3 has 14 residues. Germline lookup yields CDR1 MGHRA and CDR2 YSYEKL. CDR3 DNA sequence: TGCGCCAGCAGCCACGGGACAGGGACCCCCTACTACACCTTC. This codes for CASSHGTGTPYYTF.

The gene calls are TRBV4-2 and TRBJ2-3; 15 positions agree with TRBD2. The CDR3 totals 16 residues. Germline V lookup: CDR1 LGHNA, CDR2 YNFKEQ. The V and J ends lost 4 bases and 4 bases, in that order; junction bases with no gene match: 3. In DNA form, the CDR3 reads TGTGCCAGCAGCCCCAGGACTAGCGGGGGGGCAGATACGCAGTATTTT. It encodes CASSPRTSGGADTQYF.